Described below is a single T cell receptor beta chain sequence and its context. V lost 7 bases, J lost 4 bases, and 7 bases stayed unmatched. From germline, CDR1 is DFQATT and CDR2 SNEGSKA (reference sequence). The CDR3 has 16 residues. As to time point: before trial treatment. Donors were given nivolumab, ipilimumab, aspirin, low-dose cyclophosphamide and low-dose radiotherapy. The data were taken from a study of low-dose radiotherapy and immunotherapy resistance in tumors. Overall study context: Cyclophosphamide infusions of 200 mg/m2 came every two weeks, one day before radiation-immunotherapy. TRAV- and TRBV-specific primers primed first-strand cDNA, covering alpha and beta chains.

Over about 19 PCR cycles, TCRs were amplified from a constant-region primer and V-primer adapter. MiXCR, applied by TCRdb to the reads, yields one record per CDR3 protein. This table has tens of thousands of distinct CDR3 sequences, roughly 12% appearing once. The input for sequencing was PBMCs, taken before treatment. The chain joins TRBV20-1 to TRBJ2-2; 15 bases agree with TRBD2. This clonotype was sampled from a female donor with ovarian cancer. CDR3 bases: TGCAGTGTTCGGACTAGCGGGAGGGTCGGCACCGGGGAGCTGTTTTTT. Amino acid sequence: CSVRTSGRVGTGELFF.